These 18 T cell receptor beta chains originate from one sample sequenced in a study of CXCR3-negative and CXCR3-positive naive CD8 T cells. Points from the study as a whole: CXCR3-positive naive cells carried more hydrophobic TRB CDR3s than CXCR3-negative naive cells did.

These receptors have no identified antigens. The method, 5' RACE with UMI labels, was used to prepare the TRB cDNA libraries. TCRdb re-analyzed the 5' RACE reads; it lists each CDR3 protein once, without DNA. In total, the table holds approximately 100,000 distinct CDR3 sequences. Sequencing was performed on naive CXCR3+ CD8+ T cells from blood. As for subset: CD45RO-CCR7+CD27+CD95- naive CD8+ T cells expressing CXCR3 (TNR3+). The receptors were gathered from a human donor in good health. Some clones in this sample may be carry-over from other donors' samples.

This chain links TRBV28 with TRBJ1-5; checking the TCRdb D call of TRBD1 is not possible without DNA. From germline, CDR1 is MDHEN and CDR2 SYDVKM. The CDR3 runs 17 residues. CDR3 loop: CASSSIRANDSNQPQHF.

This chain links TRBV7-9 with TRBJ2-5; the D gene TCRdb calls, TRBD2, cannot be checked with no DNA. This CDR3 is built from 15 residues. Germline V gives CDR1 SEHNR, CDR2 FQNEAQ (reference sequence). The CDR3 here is CASSEFGTTGETQYF.

Here the CDR3 reads CASSQRDRNLRRDGYTF. The rearrangement uses TRBV4-1 and TRBJ1-2; TCRdb proposes TRBD1, but this gene call is untestable without DNA. Germline V CDR1 and CDR2: MGHRA, YSYEKL. CDR3 size: 17 residues.

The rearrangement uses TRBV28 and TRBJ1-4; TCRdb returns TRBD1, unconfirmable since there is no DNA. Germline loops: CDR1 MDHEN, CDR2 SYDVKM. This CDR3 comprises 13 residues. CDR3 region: CASSVTGNEKLFF.

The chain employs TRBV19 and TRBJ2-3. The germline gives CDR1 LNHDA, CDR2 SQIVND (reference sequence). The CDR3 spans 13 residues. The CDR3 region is CASSYAKADTQYF.

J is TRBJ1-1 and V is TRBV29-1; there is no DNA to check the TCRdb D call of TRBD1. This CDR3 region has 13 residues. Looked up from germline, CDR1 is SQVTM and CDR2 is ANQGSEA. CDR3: CSVEQGGHTEAFF.

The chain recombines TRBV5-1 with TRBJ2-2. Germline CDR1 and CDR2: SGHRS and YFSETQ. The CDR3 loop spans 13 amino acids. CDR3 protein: CASSLLETGELFF.

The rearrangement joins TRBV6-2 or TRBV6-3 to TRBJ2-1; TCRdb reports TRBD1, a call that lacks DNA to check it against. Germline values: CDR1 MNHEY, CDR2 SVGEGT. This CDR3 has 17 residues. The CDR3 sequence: CASSSTPWTVEYNEQFF.

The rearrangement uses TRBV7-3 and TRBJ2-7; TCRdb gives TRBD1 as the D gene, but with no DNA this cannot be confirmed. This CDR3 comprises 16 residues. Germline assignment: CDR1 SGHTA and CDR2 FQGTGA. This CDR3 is CASSLVPAGALDEQYF.

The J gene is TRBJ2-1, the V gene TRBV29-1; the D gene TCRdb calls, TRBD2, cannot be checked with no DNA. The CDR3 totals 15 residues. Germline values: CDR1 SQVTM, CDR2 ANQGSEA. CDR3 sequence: CSVALPSILINEQFF.

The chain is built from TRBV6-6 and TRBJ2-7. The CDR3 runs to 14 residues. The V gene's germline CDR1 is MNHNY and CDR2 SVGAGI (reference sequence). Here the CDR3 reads CASSYSGVSYEQYF.

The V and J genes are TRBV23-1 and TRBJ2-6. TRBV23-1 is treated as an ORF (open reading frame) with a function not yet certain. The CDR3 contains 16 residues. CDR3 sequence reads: CASSQSLRSGANVLTF.

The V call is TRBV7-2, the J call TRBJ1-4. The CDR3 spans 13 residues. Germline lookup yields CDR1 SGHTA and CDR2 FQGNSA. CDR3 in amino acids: CASSKDQHEKLFF. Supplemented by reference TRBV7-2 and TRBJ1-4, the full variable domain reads GAGVSQSPSNKVTEKGKDVELRCDPISGHTALYWYRQSLGQGLEFLIYFQGNSAPDKSGLPSDRFSAERTGGSVSTLTIQRTQQEDSAVYLCASSKDQHEKLFFGSGTQLSVL.

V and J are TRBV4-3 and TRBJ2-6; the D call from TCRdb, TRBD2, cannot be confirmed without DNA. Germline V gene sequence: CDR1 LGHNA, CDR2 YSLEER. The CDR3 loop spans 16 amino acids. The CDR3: CASSQRRGGGANVLTF.

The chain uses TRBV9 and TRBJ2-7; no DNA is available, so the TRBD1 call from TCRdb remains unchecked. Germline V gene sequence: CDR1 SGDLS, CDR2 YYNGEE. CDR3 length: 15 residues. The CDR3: CASSTRTGGGYEQYF.

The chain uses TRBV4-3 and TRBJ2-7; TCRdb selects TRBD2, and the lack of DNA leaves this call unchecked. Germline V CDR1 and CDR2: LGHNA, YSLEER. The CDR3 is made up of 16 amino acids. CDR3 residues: CASSQDRGLAAYEQYF.

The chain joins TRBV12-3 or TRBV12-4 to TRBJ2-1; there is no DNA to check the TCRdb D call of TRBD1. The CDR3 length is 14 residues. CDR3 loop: CASSLAGTGDEQFF.

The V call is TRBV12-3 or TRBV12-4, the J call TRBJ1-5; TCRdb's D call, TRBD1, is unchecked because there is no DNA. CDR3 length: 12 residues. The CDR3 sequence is CASSPYRQPQHF.